The entry that follows covers one T cell receptor (beta chain) sequence. What it binds is not known. Looked up from germline, CDR1 is MNHNS and CDR2 is SASEGT. The V and J ends lost 7 bases and 6 bases respectively, with 13 bases between them. The CDR3 extends over 13 amino acids. The record originates from a study of a mutant IDH1 vaccine in newly diagnosed glioma. Sequencing was performed with immunoSEQ multiplex PCR; in TCRdb, only in-frame clones are kept and a portion is missing. Among about 94,000 clones listed, roughly nine tenths were seen once. Sample time point: week 47, end of study. Every vaccine dose comprised 300 ug of mutant IDH1 20-mer peptide plus topical imiquimod.

V and J are TRBV6-1 and TRBJ1-3, with TRBD1 as a possible D gene (5 bases). This TCR came from a woman between 45 and 65 years old with glioma. The input for sequencing was PBMCs, taken from a glioma patient whose treatment included an IDH1 peptide vaccine. CDR3 loop: CASKAGTENTIYF. The DNA of the CDR3 is TGTGCCAGCAAGGCAGGGACGGAAAACACCATATATTTT.